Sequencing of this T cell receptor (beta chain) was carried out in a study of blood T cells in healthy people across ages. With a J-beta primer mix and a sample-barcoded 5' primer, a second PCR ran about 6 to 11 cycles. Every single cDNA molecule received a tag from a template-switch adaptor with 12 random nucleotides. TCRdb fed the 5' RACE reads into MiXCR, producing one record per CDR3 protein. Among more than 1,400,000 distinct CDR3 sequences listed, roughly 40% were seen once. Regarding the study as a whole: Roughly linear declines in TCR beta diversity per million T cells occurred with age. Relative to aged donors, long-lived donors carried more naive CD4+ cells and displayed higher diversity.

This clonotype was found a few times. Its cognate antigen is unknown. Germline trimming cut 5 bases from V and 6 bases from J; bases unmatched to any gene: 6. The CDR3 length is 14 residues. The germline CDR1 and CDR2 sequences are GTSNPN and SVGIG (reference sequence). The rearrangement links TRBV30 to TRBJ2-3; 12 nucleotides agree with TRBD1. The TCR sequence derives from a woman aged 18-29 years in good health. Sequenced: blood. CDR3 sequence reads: CAWSGTGGLDTQYF. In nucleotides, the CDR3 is TGTGCCTGGTCCGGGACAGGGGGCTTGGATACGCAGTATTTT. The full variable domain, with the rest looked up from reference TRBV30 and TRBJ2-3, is SQTIHQWPATLVQPVGSPLSLECTVEGTSNPNLYWYRQAAGRGLQLLFYSVGIGQISSEVPQNLSASRPQDRQFILSSKKLLLSDSGFYLCAWSGTGGLDTQYFGPGTRLTVL.